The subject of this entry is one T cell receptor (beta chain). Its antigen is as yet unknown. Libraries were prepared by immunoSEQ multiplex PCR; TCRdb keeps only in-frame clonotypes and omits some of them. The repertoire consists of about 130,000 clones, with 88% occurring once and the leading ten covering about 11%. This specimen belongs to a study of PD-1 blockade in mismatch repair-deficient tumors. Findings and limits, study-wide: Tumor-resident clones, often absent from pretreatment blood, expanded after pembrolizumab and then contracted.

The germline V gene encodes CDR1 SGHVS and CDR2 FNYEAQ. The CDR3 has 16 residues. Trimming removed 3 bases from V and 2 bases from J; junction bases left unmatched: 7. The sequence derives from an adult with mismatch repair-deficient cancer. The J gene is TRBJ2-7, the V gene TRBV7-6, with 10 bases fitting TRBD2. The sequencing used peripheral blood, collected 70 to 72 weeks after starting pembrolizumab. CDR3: CASSFRAGGPTYEQYF. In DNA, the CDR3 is TGTGCCAGCAGCTTCCGAGCGGGAGGGCCAACCTACGAGCAGTACTTC. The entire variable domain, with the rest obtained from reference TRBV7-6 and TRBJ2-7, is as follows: GAGVSQSPRYKVTKRGQDVALRCDPISGHVSLYWYRQALGQGPEFLTYFNYEAQQDKSGLPNDRFSAERPEGSISTLTIQRTEQRDSAMYRCASSFRAGGPTYEQYFGPGTRLTVT.